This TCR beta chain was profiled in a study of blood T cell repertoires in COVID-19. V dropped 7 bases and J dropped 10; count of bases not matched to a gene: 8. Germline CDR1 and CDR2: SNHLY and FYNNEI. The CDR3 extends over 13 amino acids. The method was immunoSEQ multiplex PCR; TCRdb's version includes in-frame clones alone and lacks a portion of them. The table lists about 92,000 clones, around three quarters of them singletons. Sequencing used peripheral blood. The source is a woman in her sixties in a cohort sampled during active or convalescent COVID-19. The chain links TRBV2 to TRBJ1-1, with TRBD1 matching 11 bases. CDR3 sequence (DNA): TGTGCCAGCAAGGACAGGGGGCTCATAGGAGCTTTCTTT. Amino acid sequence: CASKDRGLIGAFF.